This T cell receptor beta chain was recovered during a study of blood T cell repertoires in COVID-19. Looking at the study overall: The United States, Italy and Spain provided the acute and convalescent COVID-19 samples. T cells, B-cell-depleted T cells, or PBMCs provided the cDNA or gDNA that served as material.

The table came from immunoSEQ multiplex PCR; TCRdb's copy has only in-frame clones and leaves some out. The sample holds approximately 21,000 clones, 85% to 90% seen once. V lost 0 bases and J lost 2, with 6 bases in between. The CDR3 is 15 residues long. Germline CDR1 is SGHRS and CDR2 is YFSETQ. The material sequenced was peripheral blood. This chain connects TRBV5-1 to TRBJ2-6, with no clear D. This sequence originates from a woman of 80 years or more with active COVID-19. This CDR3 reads CASSLDGPGANVLTF. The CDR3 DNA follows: TGCGCCAGCAGCTTGGATGGGCCTGGGGCCAACGTCCTGACTTTC.